The clone carrying this T cell receptor beta chain has a count of ten or more. Its antigen is not identified. TCRdb re-called the 5' RACE reads with MiXCR, one entry per CDR3 protein. Found here are 350,000 to 500,000 distinct CDR3 sequences, about 20% of them singletons; the top ten hold roughly 21%. These data originate in a study of T-cell memory formation after mild COVID-19. General study results and limits: Largely, contracting CD4+ clones fell within CM and EM, and contracting CD8+ clones within EMRA.

This sequence originates from a man younger than 35 who had mild COVID-19 (a few samples of this study predate the infection). Cell type and time point are not known. The source material was PBMCs or a T cell subset sorted from them (not recorded which).

The CDR3 here is CASSERGYQGDSGDTQYF. CDR3 nucleotides: TGTGCCAGCAGTGAAAGAGGGTATCAGGGGGATTCCGGGGATACGCAGTATTTT. The rearrangement uses TRBV9 and TRBJ2-3, with TRBD1 matching over 7 bases. J gave up 6 bases and V 5 bases, and 21 bases lay outside the gene matches. This CDR3 contains 18 residues. The germline V gene has CDR1 SGDLS and CDR2 YYNGEE.